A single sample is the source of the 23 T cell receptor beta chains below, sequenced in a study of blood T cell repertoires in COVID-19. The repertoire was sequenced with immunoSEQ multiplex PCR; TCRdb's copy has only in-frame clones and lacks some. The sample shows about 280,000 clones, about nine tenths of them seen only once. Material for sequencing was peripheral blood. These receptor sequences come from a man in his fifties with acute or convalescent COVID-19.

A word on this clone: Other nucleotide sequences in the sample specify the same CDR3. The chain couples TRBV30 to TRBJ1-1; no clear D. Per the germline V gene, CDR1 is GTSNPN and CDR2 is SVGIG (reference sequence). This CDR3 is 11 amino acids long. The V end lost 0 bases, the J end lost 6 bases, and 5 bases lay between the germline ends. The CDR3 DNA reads TGTGCCTGGAGTGTGGCAGCTGAAGCTTTCTTT. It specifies CAWSVAAEAFF.

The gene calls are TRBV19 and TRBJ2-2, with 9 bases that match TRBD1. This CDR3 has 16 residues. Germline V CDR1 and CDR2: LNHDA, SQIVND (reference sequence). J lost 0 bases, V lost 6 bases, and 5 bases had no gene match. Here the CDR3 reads CASRPQGAANTGELFF. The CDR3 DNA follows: TGTGCCAGTAGGCCACAGGGGGCAGCGAACACCGGGGAGCTGTTTTTT.

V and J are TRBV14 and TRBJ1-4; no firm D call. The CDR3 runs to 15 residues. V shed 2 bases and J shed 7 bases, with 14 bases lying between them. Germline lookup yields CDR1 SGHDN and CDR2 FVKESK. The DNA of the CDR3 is TGTGCCAGCAGCCAACCTGACCAAAGCGGTGAAAAACTGTTTTTT. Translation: CASSQPDQSGEKLFF.

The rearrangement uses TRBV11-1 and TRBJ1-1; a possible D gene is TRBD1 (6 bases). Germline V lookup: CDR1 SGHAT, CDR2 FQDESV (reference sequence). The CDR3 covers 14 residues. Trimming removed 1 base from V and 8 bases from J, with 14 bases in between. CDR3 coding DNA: TGTGCCAGCAGCTTAGAGACAGGCCTTAGAGAAGCTTTCTTT. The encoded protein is CASSLETGLREAFF. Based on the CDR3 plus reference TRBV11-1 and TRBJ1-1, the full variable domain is EAEVAQSPRYKITEKSQAVAFWCDPISGHATLYWYRQILGQGPELLVQFQDESVVDDSQLPKDRFSAERLKGVDSTLKIQPAELGDSAMYLCASSLETGLREAFFGQGTRLTVV.

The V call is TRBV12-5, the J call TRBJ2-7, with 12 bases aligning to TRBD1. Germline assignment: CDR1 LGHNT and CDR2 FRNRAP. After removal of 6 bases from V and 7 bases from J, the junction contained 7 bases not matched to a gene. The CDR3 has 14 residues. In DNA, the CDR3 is TGTGCTAGTGGGCCGGGACAGGGGGCTCAAGAGCAGTACTTC. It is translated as CASGPGQGAQEQYF.

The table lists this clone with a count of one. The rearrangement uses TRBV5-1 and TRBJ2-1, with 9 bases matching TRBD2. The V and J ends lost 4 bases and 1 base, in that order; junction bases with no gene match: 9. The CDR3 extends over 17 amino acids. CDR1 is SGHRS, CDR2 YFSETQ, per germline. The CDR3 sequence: CASSRAGGPGSYNEQFF. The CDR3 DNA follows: TGCGCCAGCAGCCGCGCGGGGGGGCCTGGATCCTACAATGAGCAGTTCTTC.

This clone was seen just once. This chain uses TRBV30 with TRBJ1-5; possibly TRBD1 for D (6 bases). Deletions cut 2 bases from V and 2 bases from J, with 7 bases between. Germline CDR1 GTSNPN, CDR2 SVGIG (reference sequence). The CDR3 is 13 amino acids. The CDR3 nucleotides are TGTGCCTGGAGTACAGGGCGCAATCAGCCCCAGCATTTT. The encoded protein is CAWSTGRNQPQHF.

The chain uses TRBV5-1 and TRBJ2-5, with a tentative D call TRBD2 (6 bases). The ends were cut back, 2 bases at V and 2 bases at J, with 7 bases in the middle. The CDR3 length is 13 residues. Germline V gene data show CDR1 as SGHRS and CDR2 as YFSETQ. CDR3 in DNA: TGCGCCAGCAGCTTTGGGACTCAAGAGACCCAGTACTTC. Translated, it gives CASSFGTQETQYF.

This chain's CDR3 is CASRHRGHQETQYF. For the CDR3, the DNA is TGTGCCAGTAGGCACAGGGGGCATCAAGAGACCCAGTACTTC. The rearrangement joins TRBV19 to TRBJ2-5, with 9 bases matching TRBD1. The CDR3 is 14 residues long. V shed 6 bases and J 2 bases; nucleotides not matched to a gene: 4. Germline V gene sequence: CDR1 LNHDA, CDR2 SQIVND (reference sequence).

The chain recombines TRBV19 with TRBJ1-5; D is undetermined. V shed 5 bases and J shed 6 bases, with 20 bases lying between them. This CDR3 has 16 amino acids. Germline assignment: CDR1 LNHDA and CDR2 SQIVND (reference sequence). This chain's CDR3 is CASSPISRGFGQPQHF. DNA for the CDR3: TGTGCCAGTAGTCCAATCTCACGGGGATTCGGTCAGCCCCAGCATTTT.

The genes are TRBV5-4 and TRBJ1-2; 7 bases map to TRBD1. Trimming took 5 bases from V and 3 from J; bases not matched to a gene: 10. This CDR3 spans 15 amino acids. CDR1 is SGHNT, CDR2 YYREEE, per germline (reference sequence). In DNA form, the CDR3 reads TGTGCCAGCAGTCGGACAGGCGGGGGGTACTATGGCTACACCTTC. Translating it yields CASSRTGGGYYGYTF. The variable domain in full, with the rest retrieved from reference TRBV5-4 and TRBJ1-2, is ETGVTQSPTHLIKTRGQQVTLRCSSQSGHNTVSWYQQALGQGPQFIFQYYREEENGRGNFPPRFSGLQFPNYSSELNVNALELDDSALYLCASSRTGGGYYGYTFGSGTRLTVV.

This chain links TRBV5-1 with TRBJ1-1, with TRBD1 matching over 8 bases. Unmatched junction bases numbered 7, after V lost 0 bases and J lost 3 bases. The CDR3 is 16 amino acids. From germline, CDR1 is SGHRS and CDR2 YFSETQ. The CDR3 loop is CASSLAPPTGDTEAFF. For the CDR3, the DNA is TGCGCCAGCAGCTTGGCCCCCCCGACAGGGGACACTGAAGCTTTCTTT.

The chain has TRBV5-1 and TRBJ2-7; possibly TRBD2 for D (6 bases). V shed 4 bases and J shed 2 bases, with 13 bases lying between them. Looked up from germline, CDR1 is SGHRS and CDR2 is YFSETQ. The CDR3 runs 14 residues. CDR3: CASSLGTPAYEQYF. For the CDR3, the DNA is TGCGCCAGCAGCCTCGGGACTCCGGCCTACGAGCAGTACTTC. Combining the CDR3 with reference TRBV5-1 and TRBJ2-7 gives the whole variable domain KAGVTQTPRYLIKTRGQQVTLSCSPISGHRSVSWYQQTPGQGLQFLFEYFSETQRNKGNFPGRFSGRQFSNSRSEMNVSTLELGDSALYLCASSLGTPAYEQYFGPGTRLTVT.

CDR3 region: CASIPGTFSYEQYF. As DNA, the CDR3 is TGTGCCAGCATCCCCGGGACTTTCTCCTACGAGCAGTACTTC. V and J are TRBV27 and TRBJ2-7, with D tentatively TRBD2 (6 bases). The CDR3 contains 14 residues. Germline CDR1 MNHEY, CDR2 SMNVEV (reference sequence). V shed 7 bases and J shed 0 bases, with 13 bases lying between them.

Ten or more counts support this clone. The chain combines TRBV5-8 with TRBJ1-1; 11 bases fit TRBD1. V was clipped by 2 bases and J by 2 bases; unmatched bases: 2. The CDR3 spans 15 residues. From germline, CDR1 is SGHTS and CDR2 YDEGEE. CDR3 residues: CASSLGQGANTEAFF. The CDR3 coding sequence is TGTGCCAGCAGCTTAGGACAGGGGGCTAACACTGAAGCTTTCTTT. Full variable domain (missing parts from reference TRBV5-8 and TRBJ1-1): EAGVTQSPTHLIKTRGQQATLRCSPISGHTSVYWYQQALGLGLQFLLWYDEGEERNRGNFPPRFSGRQFPNYSSELNVNALELEDSALYLCASSLGQGANTEAFFGQGTRLTVV.

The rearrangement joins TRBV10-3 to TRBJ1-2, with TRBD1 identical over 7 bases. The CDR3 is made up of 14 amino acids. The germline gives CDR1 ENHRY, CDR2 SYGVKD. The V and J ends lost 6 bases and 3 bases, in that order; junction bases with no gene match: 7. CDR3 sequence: CAIRPADRDYGYTF. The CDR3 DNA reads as TGTGCCATCAGACCTGCTGACAGGGACTATGGCTACACCTTC.

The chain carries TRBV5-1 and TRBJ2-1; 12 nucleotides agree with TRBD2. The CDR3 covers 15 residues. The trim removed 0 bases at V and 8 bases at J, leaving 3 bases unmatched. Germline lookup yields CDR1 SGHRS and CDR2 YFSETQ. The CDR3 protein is CASSLASGGVDEQFF. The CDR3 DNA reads TGCGCCAGCAGCTTGGCTAGCGGGGGGGTCGATGAGCAGTTCTTC.

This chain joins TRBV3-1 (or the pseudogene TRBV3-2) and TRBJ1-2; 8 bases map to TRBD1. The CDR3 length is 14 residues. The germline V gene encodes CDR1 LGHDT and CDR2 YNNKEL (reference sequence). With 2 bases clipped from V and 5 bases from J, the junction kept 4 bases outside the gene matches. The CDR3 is CASSQFQGAYGYTF. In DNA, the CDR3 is TGTGCCAGCAGCCAATTCCAGGGGGCGTATGGCTACACCTTC.

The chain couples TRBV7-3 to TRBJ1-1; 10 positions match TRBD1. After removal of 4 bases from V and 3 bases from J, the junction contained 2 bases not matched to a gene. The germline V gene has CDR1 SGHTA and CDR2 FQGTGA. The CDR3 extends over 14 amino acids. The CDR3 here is CASSSTGGYTEAFF. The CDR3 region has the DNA TGTGCCAGCAGCTCGACAGGGGGCTACACTGAAGCTTTCTTT.

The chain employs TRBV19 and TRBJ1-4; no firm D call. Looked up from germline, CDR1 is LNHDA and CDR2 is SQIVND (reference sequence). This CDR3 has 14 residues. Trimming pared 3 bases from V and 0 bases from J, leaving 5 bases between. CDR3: CASSIGATNEKLFF. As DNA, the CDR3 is TGTGCCAGTAGTATCGGTGCAACTAATGAAAAACTGTTTTTT.

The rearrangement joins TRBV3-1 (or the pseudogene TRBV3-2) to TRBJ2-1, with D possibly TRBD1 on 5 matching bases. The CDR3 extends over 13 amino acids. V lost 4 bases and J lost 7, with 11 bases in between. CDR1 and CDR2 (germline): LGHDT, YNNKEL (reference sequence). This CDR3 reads CASSPGGANEQFF. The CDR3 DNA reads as TGTGCCAGCAGCCCCGGTGGGGCGAATGAGCAGTTCTTC.

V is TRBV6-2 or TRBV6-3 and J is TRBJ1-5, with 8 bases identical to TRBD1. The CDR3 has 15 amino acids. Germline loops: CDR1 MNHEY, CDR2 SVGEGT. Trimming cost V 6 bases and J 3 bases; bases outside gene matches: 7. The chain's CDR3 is CASSSGQANNQPQHF. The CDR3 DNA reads TGTGCCAGCAGCTCGGGACAGGCGAACAATCAGCCCCAGCATTTT.

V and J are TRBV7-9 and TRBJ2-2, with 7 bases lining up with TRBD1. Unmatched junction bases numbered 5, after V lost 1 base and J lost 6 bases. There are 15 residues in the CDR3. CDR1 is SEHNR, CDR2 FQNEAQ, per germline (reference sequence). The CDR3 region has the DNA TGTGCCAGCAGCTTAGTCACAGGGGTAGCCGGGGAGCTGTTTTTT. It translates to CASSLVTGVAGELFF. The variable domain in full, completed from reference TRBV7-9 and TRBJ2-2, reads DTGVSQNPRHKITKRGQNVTFRCDPISEHNRLYWYRQTLGQGPEFLTYFQNEAQLEKSRLLSDRFSAERPKGSFSTLEIQRTEQGDSAMYLCASSLVTGVAGELFFGEGSRLTVL.